The clone carrying this T cell receptor beta chain was found a few times. Its antigen is currently unknown. The record originates from a study of cytomegalovirus exposure and HLA in healthy donors. Overall study results and limits: In presence/absence analyses, roughly uniform sequencing depth across donors was assumed. As was reported, the HLA-A and HLA-B alleles of most subjects were accurately predicted from TCR beta sequences. Indistinguishable V segments, including TRBV6-2 and TRBV6-3, were excluded. About 180 TCR beta chains were listed as cytomegalovirus-associated.

The CDR3 runs to 15 residues. The germline V gene encodes CDR1 SNHLY and CDR2 FYNNEI. J was trimmed by 6 bases and V by 7 bases; bases with no gene match: 5. Researchers ran the PCR with 60 Vbeta and 13 Jbeta primers. Libraries were prepared by immunoSEQ multiplex PCR; TCRdb keeps only in-frame clonotypes and omits some of them. The sample includes about 180,000 clones, about 75% of them seen just once. The chain joins TRBV2 to TRBJ2-1, with TRBD2 matching over 14 bases. This receptor was obtained from a man in his forties in good health and CMV-seropositive. Sample: PBMCs. The CDR3 region is CASKTSGRAGNEQFF. The CDR3 DNA is TGTGCCAGCAAGACTAGCGGGAGGGCCGGCAATGAGCAGTTCTTC.